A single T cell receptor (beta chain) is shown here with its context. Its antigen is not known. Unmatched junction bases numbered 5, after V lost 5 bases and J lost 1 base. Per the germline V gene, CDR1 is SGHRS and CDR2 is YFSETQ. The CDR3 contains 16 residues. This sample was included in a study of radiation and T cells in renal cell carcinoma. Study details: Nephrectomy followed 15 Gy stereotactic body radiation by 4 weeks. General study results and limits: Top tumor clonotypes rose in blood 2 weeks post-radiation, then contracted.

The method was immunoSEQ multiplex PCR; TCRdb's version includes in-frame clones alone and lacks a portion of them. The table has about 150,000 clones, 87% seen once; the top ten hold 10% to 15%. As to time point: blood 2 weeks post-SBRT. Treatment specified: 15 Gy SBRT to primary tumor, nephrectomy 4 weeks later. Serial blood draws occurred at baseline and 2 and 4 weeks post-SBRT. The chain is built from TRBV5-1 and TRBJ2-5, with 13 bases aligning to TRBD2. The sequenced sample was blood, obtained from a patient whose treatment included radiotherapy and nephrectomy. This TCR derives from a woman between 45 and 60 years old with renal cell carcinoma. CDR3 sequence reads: CASSRTSGGLQETQYF. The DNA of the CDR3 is TGCGCCAGCAGTCGGACTAGCGGGGGCCTCCAAGAGACCCAGTACTTC.